This T cell receptor beta chain was profiled in a study of T cell responses to AZD1222 COVID-19 vaccine. The CDR3 totals 14 residues. The ends were cut back, 3 bases at V and 0 bases at J, with 6 bases in the middle. Per the germline V gene, CDR1 is SNHLY and CDR2 is FYNNEI. Measured with immunoSEQ multiplex PCR; TCRdb has only the in-frame clones, and not every one. The data contain about 86,000 clones, about nine tenths of them seen just once; the ten biggest clones take up 6.9%. The chain is built from TRBV2 and TRBJ1-5; D gene uncertain. This clonotype originated in an adult who received the AZD1222 COVID-19 vaccine. The specimen was peripheral blood, collected 28 days after the second AZD1222 dose. The CDR3 nucleotides are TGTGCCAGCAGTGATTCCAGTAGCAATCAGCCCCAGCATTTT. This encodes CASSDSSSNQPQHF.